This TCR beta chain was recovered during a study of regulatory T cells in long-lasting Graves disease. The length of the CDR3 is 14 residues. V gave up 3 bases and J gave up 7 bases; unmatched junction bases: 6. Germline V gives CDR1 MNHNS, CDR2 SASEGT. Time point described: newly diagnosed GD, antithyroid drugs for less than 3 months. After RNA was extracted from PBMCs, the TCR library was made from it. Combining iRepertoire HTBI primers with Arm-PCR of CDR3 regions, the authors built TCR beta libraries. TCRdb itself ran the multiplex PCR reads through MiXCR, one entry per CDR3 protein. The sample yields more than 400,000 distinct CDR3 sequences, roughly 15% seen once. This same sample was also taken into another study, of T cells in Graves' hyperthyroidism and ophthalmopathy.

This rearrangement joins TRBV6-1 to TRBJ1-1; 9 bases line up with TRBD1. The material sequenced was peripheral blood mononuclear cells (PBMCs), taken at new diagnosis, from a patient treated with antithyroid drugs. The TCR comes from a middle-aged man with Graves disease. The CDR3 sequence: CASSEPGQGHEAFF. In DNA, the CDR3 is TGTGCCAGCAGTGAGCCGGGACAGGGCCATGAAGCTTTCTTT.